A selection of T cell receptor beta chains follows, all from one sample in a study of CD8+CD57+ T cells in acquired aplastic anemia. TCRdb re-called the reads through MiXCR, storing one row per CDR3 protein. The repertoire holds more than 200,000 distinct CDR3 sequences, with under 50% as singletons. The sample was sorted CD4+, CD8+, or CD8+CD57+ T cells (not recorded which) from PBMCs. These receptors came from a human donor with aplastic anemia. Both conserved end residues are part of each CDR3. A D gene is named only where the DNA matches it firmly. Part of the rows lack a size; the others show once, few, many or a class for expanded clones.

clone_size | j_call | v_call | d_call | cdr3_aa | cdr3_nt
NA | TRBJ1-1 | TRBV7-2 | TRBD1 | CASRIPTGGENTEAFF | TGTGCCAGCAGGATACCGACAGGGGGCGAAAACACTGAAGCTTTCTTT
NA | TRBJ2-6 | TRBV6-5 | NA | CASSWGGGFGANVLTF | TGTGCCAGCAGTTGGGGGGGGGGCTTTGGGGCCAACGTCCTGACTTTC
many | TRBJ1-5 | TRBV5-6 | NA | CASSQRATSNQPQHF | TGTGCCAGCAGTCAGAGGGCCACAAGCAATCAGCCCCAGCATTTT
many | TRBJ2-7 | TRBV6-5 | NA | CASSSPLGSSYEQYF | TGTGCCAGCAGTTCCCCCTTGGGGAGCTCCTACGAGCAGTACTTC
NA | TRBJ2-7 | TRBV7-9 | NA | CASSLVPINYEQYF | TGTGCCAGCAGCTTAGTTCCTATCAATTACGAGCAGTACTTC
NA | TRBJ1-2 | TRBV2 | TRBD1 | CASSESQGAPGYTF | TGTGCCAGCAGTGAATCCCAGGGGGCACCTGGCTACACCTTC
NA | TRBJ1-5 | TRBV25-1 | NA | CASSEDTQNQPQHF | TGTGCCAGCAGTGAGGACACCCAAAATCAGCCCCAGCATTTT
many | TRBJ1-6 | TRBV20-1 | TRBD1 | CSGRQGSEVDYNSPLHF | TGCAGTGGCAGACAGGGAAGTGAAGTTGACTATAATTCACCCCTCCACTTT
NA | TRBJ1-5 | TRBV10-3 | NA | CAIRGTGRGQPQHF | TGTGCCATCAGGGGTACAGGGAGGGGTCAGCCCCAGCATTTT
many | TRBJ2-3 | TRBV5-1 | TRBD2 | CASSRWTSGGATDTQYF | TGCGCCAGCAGCCGATGGACTAGCGGGGGGGCGACAGATACGCAGTATTTT
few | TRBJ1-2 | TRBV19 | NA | CASSIAAGEGSGYTF | TGTGCCAGTAGTATCGCAGCCGGAGAGGGAAGCGGCTACACCTTC
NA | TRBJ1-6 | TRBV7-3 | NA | CASSFLADNSPLHF | TGTGCCAGCAGCTTCCTCGCTGATAATTCACCCCTCCACTTT
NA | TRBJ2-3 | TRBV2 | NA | CASRISPEIFTDTQYF | TGTGCCAGCAGGATTTCCCCTGAGATATTCACAGATACGCAGTATTTT
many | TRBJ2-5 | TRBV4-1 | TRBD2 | CASSQERGSGGAGETQYF | TGCGCCAGCAGCCAAGAACGCGGGAGCGGGGGGGCCGGGGAGACCCAGTACTTC
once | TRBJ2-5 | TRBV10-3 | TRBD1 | CAISDGTDQETQYF | TGTGCCATCAGTGATGGGACAGACCAAGAGACCCAGTACTTC
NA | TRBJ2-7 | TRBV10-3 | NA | CAIRGNYEQYF | TGTGCCATCAGGGGCAACTACGAGCAGTACTTC
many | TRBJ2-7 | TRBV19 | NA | CASSTLPGYEQYF | TGTGCCAGTAGTACCCTTCCGGGCTACGAGCAGTACTTC
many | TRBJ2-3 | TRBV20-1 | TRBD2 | CSAPGGGGRTYTDTQYF | TGCAGTGCTCCCGGAGGCGGGGGGCGAACGTACACAGATACGCAGTATTTT
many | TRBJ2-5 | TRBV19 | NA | CASSLTVDLETQYF | TGTGCCAGTAGCCTAACAGTAGACCTAGAGACCCAGTACTTC
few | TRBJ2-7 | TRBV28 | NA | CASSSSGGALLSEQYF | NA
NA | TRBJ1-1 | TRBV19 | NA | CASAWGTEAFF | TGTGCCAGTGCATGGGGTACTGAAGCTTTCTTT
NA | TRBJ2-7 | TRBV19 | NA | CASSIRDSQPTYEQYF | TGTGCCAGTAGTATTCGGGACTCACAGCCGACCTACGAGCAGTACTTC
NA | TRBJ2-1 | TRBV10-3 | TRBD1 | CAISESRSGTGDNEQFF | TGTGCCATCAGTGAGTCTCGGTCCGGGACAGGGGACAATGAGCAGTTCTTC
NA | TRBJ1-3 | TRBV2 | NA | CASSLNRTQSGNTIYF | TGTGCCAGCAGTTTAAACCGGACGCAGTCTGGAAACACCATATATTTT
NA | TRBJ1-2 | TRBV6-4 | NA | CASSQGVISGGHGYTF | TGCGCCAGCAGCCAAGGAGTAATTTCGGGGGGCCATGGCTACACCTTC
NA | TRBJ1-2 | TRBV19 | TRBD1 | CASSQQGANYGYTF | TGTGCCAGTAGTCAACAGGGGGCTAACTATGGCTACACCTTC
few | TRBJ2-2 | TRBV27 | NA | CASSFQTGNTGELFF | TGTGCCAGCAGTTTTCAGACAGGGAACACCGGGGAGCTGTTTTTT
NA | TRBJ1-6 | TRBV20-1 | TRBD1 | CSAAPGQLTVSPLHF | TGCAGTGCTGCACCGGGACAGCTGACGGTTTCGCCCCTCCACTTT
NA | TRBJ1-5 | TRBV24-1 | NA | CATSDLRIRDLLCYSNQPQHF | TGTGCCACCAGTGATTTACGTATCCGGGATCTCTTATGCTATAGCAATCAGCCCCAGCATTTT
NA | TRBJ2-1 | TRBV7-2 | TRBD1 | CASSLGQGSYEQFF | TGTGCCAGCAGCCTCGGACAGGGGAGCTACGAGCAGTTCTTC
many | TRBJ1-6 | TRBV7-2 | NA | CATPGRDNVSPLHF | TGTGCCACCCCAGGCCGGGACAACGTTTCACCCCTCCACTTT
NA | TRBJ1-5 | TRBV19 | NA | CASRQRGGNQPQHF | TGTGCCAGTAGACAACGGGGGGGCAATCAGCCCCAGCATTTT
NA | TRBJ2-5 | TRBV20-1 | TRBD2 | CSARVPAGGQETQYF | TGCAGTGCTAGAGTGCCAGCGGGAGGGCAAGAGACCCAGTACTTC
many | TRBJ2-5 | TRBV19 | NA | CASSIVGGETQYF | TGTGCCAGTAGTATAGTGGGGGGAGAGACCCAGTACTTC
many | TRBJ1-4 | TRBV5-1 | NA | CASSLGPSGETNEKLFF | TGCGCCAGCAGCTTGGGGCCCTCAGGGGAAACTAATGAAAAACTGTTTTTT
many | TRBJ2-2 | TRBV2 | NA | CASASYGGAVTGELFF | TGTGCCAGCGCCTCCTATGGGGGGGCGGTGACCGGGGAGCTGTTTTTT
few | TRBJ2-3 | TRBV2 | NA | CASLPWQGTDTQYF | TGTGCCTCCTTACCTTGGCAAGGCACAGATACGCAGTATTTT
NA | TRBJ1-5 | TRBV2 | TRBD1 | CASSRGQGFNQPQHF | TGTGCCAGCAGTAGAGGACAGGGTTTCAATCAGCCCCAGCATTTT
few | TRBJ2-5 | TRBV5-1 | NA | CASSPGDRQKETQYF | TGCGCCAGCAGCCCGGGGGACAGACAAAAAGAGACCCAGTACTTC
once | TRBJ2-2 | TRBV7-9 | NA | CASSPLGNTGELFF | TGTGCCAGCAGCCCCCTGGGGAACACCGGGGAGCTGTTTTTC
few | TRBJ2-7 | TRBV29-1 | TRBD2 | CSVEAGDPYEQYF | TGCAGCGTTGAGGCGGGGGATCCCTACGAGCAGTACTTC
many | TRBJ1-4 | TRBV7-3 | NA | CASSPGPTTTNEKLFF | TGTGCCAGCAGCCCCGGGCCTACAACAACTAATGAAAAACTGTTTTTT
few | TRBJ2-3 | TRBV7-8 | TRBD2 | CASSPLAGGSTDTQYF | TGTGCCAGCAGCCCCCTAGCGGGAGGGAGCACAGATACGCAGTATTTT
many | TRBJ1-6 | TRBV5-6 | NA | CASSLDLGSYNSPLHF | TGTGCCAGCAGCTTGGACCTCGGCTCCTATAATTCACCCCTCCACTTT